The entry that follows covers one T cell receptor (beta chain) sequence. The data derive from a study of blood T cell repertoires in COVID-19. Sequencing used immunoSEQ multiplex PCR; TCRdb keeps in-frame clones, though not all of them. Of roughly 100,000 clones in the sample, 84% were seen once. The CDR3 consists of 15 residues. Germline V gives CDR1 SGHNT, CDR2 YYREEE (reference sequence). V shed 3 bases and J 1 base; nucleotides not matched to a gene: 3. The chain combines TRBV5-4 with TRBJ1-1; 10 bases are shared with TRBD1. The sequence derives from a man aged 35-49 years with active or convalescent COVID-19. Sequenced sample: peripheral blood. CDR3 sequence (DNA): TGTGCCAGCAGCTACCGGACAGGGGGGAACACTGAAGCTTTCTTT. This sequence encodes CASSYRTGGNTEAFF.